This entry lists 20 T cell receptor beta chains sequenced from one sample in a study of cytomegalovirus exposure and HLA in healthy donors. 13 Jbeta primers and 60 Vbeta primers were used for the PCR. Sequencing was performed with immunoSEQ multiplex PCR; in TCRdb, only in-frame clones are kept and a portion is missing. The table lists about 110,000 clones, about 59% of them singletons. The sequencing sample was made of PBMCs. Receptors originate from a man younger than 45 in good health and CMV-seropositive.

This clone was seen a few times. The chain employs TRBV6-1 and TRBJ2-2, with 11 positions matching TRBD2. The V segment lost 4 bases and the J segment 5 bases; nucleotides outside the gene matches: 9. The germline gives CDR1 MNHNS, CDR2 SASEGT. CDR3 length equals 17 residues. For the CDR3, the DNA is TGTGCCAGCAGTGGCCTAGCGGGGGGATCGGGGACCGGGGAGCTGTTTTTT. Its translation: CASSGLAGGSGTGELFF.

The rearrangement uses TRBV6-5 and TRBJ1-2; D perhaps matches TRBD1 (5 bases). V lost 2 bases, J lost 4 bases, and 11 bases lay in between. Germline lookup yields CDR1 MNHEY and CDR2 SVGAGI. This CDR3 has 14 amino acids. The CDR3 loop reads CASSYVQGGYGYTF. In DNA form, the CDR3 reads TGTGCCAGCAGTTACGTTCAGGGCGGCTATGGCTACACCTTC.

This chain links TRBV7-3 with TRBJ2-5, with 8 bases that match TRBD2. The germline gives CDR1 SGHTA, CDR2 FQGTGA. The junction had 6 bases not matched to a gene; V was cut back by 5 bases and J by 4 bases. This CDR3 spans 14 amino acids. CDR3: CASSPGLAPETQYF. In nucleotides, the CDR3 is TGTGCCAGCAGCCCCGGACTAGCCCCAGAGACCCAGTACTTC. Complete variable domain (other parts from reference TRBV7-3 and TRBJ2-5): GAGVSQTPSNKVTEKGKYVELRCDPISGHTALYWYRQSLGQGPEFLIYFQGTGAADDSGLPNDRFFAVRPEGSVSTLKIQRTERGDSAVYLCASSPGLAPETQYFGPGTRLLVL.

This clone was counted only a few times. The chain carries TRBV29-1 and TRBJ2-1; 13 positions match TRBD2. Germline CDR1 and CDR2: SQVTM and ANQGSEA. V was pared by 6 bases and J by 5 bases, with 4 bases of the junction left unmatched. This CDR3 comprises 14 residues. DNA of the CDR3: TGCAGCGTGGGGGGACTAGCGGGGAACAATGAGCAGTTCTTC. It yields the protein CSVGGLAGNNEQFF.

The rearrangement uses TRBV18 and TRBJ2-7; D might be TRBD1 (6 bases). The CDR3 sequence is 15 residues long. V was clipped by 6 bases and J by 2 bases, with 17 bases between them. Germline V gene lookup returns CDR1 KGHSH and CDR2 LQKENI. Here the CDR3 reads CASSYLTGSTYEQYF. The DNA of the CDR3 is TGTGCCAGCTCCTACCTTACAGGGTCCACCTACGAGCAGTACTTC.

J is TRBJ2-5 and V is TRBV5-1, with 8 bases aligning to TRBD1. This CDR3 is 14 amino acids long. The trim removed 5 bases at V and 4 bases at J, leaving 7 bases unmatched. Germline CDR1 is SGHRS and CDR2 is YFSETQ. As DNA, the CDR3 is TGCGCCAGCAGTAACATCCAGGGGGCAGAGACCCAGTACTTC. Protein product: CASSNIQGAETQYF.

The chain joins TRBV6-1 to TRBJ1-1, with 11 bases matching TRBD1. Germline V gene data show CDR1 as MNHNS and CDR2 as SASEGT. The V and J ends lost 1 base and 11 bases, in that order; junction bases with no gene match: 6. The length of the CDR3 is 14 residues. The CDR3 DNA is TGTGCCAGCAGTGAAGTAAGGGGGACAGGGGGGGCTTTCTTT. This encodes CASSEVRGTGGAFF.

This clone was picked up one time. This chain joins TRBV18 and TRBJ2-5, with D perhaps TRBD2 (5 bases). V gave up 0 bases and J gave up 3 bases, with 11 bases separating them. Germline CDR1 reads KGHSH; CDR2 reads LQKENI. This CDR3 has 15 amino acids. The CDR3 DNA is TGTGCCAGCTCACCACCGGAAAGCGGCGAAGAGACCCAGTACTTC. Its protein product is CASSPPESGEETQYF.

CDR3 in amino acids: CASSTLAGAYNEQFF. The CDR3 DNA sequence: TGTGCCAGCAGCACCCTAGCGGGGGCGTACAATGAGCAGTTCTTC. The rearrangement links TRBV7-9 to TRBJ2-1; the match to TRBD2 covers 10 bases. The J segment lost 4 bases and the V segment lost 5 bases, leaving 5 bases of the junction unmatched. Germline CDR1 is SEHNR and CDR2 is FQNEAQ (reference sequence). The CDR3 has 15 residues.

Note on this clone: Other DNA variants within this sample encode the same CDR3. The rearrangement joins TRBV7-2 to TRBJ1-1; D is ambiguous. V was trimmed by 2 bases and J by 1 base, leaving 5 bases between them. The CDR3 has 13 amino acids. CDR1 and CDR2 from the germline V gene are SGHTA and FQGNSA. The chain's CDR3 is CASSLIRNTEAFF. The CDR3 DNA reads as TGTGCCAGCAGCTTAATTCGGAACACTGAAGCTTTCTTT.

The V gene is TRBV11-3, the J gene TRBJ2-7; perhaps TRBD2 as D (5 bases). Per the germline V gene, CDR1 is SGHNT and CDR2 is YENEEA. This CDR3 contains 14 residues. Trimming left V 3 bases short and J 0 bases short, with 9 bases between. The CDR3 loop is CASSLVLASYEQYF. DNA for the CDR3: TGTGCCAGCAGCTTGGTCCTAGCCTCCTACGAGCAGTACTTC. Looking up the rest from reference TRBV11-3 and TRBJ2-7 gives the full variable domain: EAGVVQSPRYKIIEKKQPVAFWCNPISGHNTLYWYLQNLGQGPELLIRYENEEAVDDSQLPKDRFSAERLKGVDSTLKIQPAELGDSAVYLCASSLVLASYEQYFGPGTRLTVT.

This clone was seen a handful of times. This sequence joins TRBV6-1 and TRBJ1-1; 7 bases match TRBD1. Unmatched junction bases numbered 3, after V lost 2 bases and J lost 0 bases. CDR3 length: 15 residues. The germline gives CDR1 MNHNS, CDR2 SASEGT. The DNA of the CDR3 is TGTGCCAGCAGTGAATGGGACAGTATGAACACTGAAGCTTTCTTT. Encoded protein: CASSEWDSMNTEAFF.

This sequence joins TRBV5-6 and TRBJ1-2; TRBD1 matches at 7 bases. V was clipped by 4 bases and J by 4 bases; unmatched bases: 10. The length of the CDR3 is 15 residues. Per germline, CDR1 SGHDT and CDR2 YYEEEE. CDR3 region: CASSRIQGQSYGYTF. CDR3 coding DNA: TGTGCCAGCAGCCGGATTCAGGGACAGTCCTATGGCTACACCTTC.

The genes are TRBV5-8 and TRBJ2-4, with TRBD1 matching over 9 bases. Per germline, CDR1 SGHTS and CDR2 YDEGEE. The V gene end was trimmed by 4 bases and the J gene end by 13 bases; junction bases not matched to a gene: 9. The CDR3 covers 13 residues. CDR3 loop: CASSVGQGRSQYF. Written as DNA, the CDR3 is TGTGCCAGCAGCGTCGGACAGGGGCGCAGCCAGTACTTC.

This rearrangement joins TRBV11-2 to TRBJ2-7; TRBD2 agrees at 8 bases. The CDR3 length is 14 residues. Trimming at V came to 5 bases and at J to 2 bases, leaving 5 bases not matched to a gene. CDR1 is SGHAT and CDR2 is FQNNGV in the germline V gene. This CDR3 is CASSPLAATYEQYF. For the CDR3, the DNA is TGTGCCAGCAGCCCACTAGCGGCTACCTACGAGCAGTACTTC.

The genes are TRBV7-9 and TRBJ2-7; D is perhaps TRBD2 (5 bases). The CDR3 sequence is 12 residues long. V lost 5 bases and J 4 bases, leaving 9 bases between the germline ends. Germline assignment: CDR1 SEHNR and CDR2 FQNEAQ (reference sequence). CDR3 in DNA: TGTGCCAGCAGCCCTTCGGGATACGAGCAGTACTTC. Amino acids: CASSPSGYEQYF.

In its sample, this clone was seen once. The V call is TRBV7-8, the J call TRBJ2-5; 9 bases are a match to TRBD2. The V segment lost 3 bases and the J segment 5 bases; nucleotides outside the gene matches: 7. The CDR3 spans 15 residues. Looked up from germline, CDR1 is SGHVS and CDR2 is FQNEAQ. The CDR3 nucleotides read TGTGCCAGCAGCTTCAGGCGGCTAGCGGGGGAGACCCAGTACTTC. This encodes CASSFRRLAGETQYF.

This sequence joins TRBV6-5 and TRBJ2-5; maybe TRBD1 (5 bases). Germline-derived CDR1 and CDR2 are MNHEY and SVGAGI. Deletions cut 0 bases from V and 7 bases from J, with 15 bases between. This CDR3 is built from 15 residues. CDR3 sequence: CASSYSRTTVGTQYF. DNA for the CDR3: TGTGCCAGCAGTTACTCGAGGACAACCGTAGGGACCCAGTACTTC.

This clone is a singleton in its sample. The rearrangement links TRBV6-1 to TRBJ2-3; 12 bases align to TRBD2. V lost 3 bases and J lost 2; bases outside the gene matches: 6. The CDR3 totals 17 residues. Germline lookup yields CDR1 MNHNS and CDR2 SASEGT. CDR3 nucleotides: TGTGCCAGCAGTGAGACTAGCGGGGGTCAGCTCACAGATACGCAGTATTTT. This sequence encodes CASSETSGGQLTDTQYF.

In its sample, this clone was seen a few times. The genes are TRBV2 and TRBJ1-1, with a tentative D call TRBD1 (5 bases). The V and J ends lost 6 bases and 6 bases respectively, with 11 bases between them. This CDR3 comprises 12 residues. Germline V lookup: CDR1 SNHLY, CDR2 FYNNEI. CDR3 DNA: TGTGCCAGCAGCCACGACAGCCCTGAAGCTTTCTTT. This sequence encodes CASSHDSPEAFF.